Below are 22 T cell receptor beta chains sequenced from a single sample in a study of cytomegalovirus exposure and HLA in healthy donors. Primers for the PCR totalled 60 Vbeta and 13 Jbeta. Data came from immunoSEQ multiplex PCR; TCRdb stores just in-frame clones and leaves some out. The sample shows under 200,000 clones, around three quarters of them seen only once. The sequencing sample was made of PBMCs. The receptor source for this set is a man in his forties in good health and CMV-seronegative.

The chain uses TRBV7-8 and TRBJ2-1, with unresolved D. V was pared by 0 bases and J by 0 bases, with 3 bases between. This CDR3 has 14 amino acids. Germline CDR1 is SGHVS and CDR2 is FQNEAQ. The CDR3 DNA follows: TGTGCCAGCAGCTTAGCGAGCTCCTACAATGAGCAGTTCTTC. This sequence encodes CASSLASSYNEQFF.

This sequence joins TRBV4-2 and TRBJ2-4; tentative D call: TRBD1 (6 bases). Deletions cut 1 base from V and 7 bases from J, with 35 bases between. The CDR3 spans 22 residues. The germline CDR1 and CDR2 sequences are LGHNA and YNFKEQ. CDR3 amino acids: CASSQGSRQVALVRTFRNIQYF. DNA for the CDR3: TGTGCCAGCAGCCAAGGCAGCAGACAGGTCGCGCTGGTCCGAACATTTCGGAACATTCAGTACTTC.

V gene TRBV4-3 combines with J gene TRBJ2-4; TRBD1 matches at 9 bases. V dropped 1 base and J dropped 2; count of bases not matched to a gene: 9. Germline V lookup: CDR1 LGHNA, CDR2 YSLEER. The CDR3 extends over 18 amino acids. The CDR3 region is CASSQVRDRVGTKNIQYF. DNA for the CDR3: TGCGCCAGCAGCCAAGTAAGGGACAGGGTGGGAACCAAAAACATTCAGTACTTC.

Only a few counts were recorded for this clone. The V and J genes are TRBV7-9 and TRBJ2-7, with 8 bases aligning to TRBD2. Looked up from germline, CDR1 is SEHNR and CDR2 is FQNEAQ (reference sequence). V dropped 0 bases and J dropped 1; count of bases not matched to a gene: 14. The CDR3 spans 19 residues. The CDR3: CASSLAKGGRLRESYEQYF. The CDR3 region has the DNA TGTGCCAGCAGCTTAGCGAAGGGCGGGAGGCTCAGGGAATCCTACGAGCAGTACTTC. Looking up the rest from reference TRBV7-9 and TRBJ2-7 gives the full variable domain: DTGVSQNPRHKITKRGQNVTFRCDPISEHNRLYWYRQTLGQGPEFLTYFQNEAQLEKSRLLSDRFSAERPKGSFSTLEIQRTEQGDSAMYLCASSLAKGGRLRESYEQYFGPGTRLTVT.

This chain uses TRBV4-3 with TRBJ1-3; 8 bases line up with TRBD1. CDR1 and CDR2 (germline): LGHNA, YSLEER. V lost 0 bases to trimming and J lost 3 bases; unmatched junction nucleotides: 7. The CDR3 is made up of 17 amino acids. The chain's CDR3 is CASSQDSTGAVGNTIYF. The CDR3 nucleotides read TGCGCCAGCAGCCAAGATTCGACAGGGGCAGTTGGAAACACCATATATTTT.

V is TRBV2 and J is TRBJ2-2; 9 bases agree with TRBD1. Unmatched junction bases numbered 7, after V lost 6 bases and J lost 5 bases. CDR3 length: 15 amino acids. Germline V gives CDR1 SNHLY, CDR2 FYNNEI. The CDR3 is CASSPTGTGTGELFF. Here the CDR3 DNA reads TGTGCCAGCAGCCCTACCGGGACAGGGACCGGGGAGCTGTTTTTT.

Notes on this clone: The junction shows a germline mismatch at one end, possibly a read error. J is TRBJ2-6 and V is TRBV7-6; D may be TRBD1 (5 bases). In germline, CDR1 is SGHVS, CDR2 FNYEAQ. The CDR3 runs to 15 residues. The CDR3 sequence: CASSFSVSGANGLTF. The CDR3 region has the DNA TGTGCCAGCAGCTTTTCCGTCTCTGGGGCCAACGGCCTGACTTTC.

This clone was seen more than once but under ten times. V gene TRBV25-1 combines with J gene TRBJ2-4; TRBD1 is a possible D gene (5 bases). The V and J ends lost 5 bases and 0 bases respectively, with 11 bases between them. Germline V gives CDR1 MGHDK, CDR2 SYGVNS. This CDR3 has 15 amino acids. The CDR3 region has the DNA TGTGCCAGCAGTCCCGACAGAGTAGCCAAAAACATTCAGTACTTC. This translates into CASSPDRVAKNIQYF.

The CDR3 region has the DNA TGTGCCAGCAGCCCGCAGGGGAGCGGGAGGGCCCAGACCCAGTACTTC. Protein product: CASSPQGSGRAQTQYF. V usage is TRBV7-8 and J usage is TRBJ2-5; 10 bases are a match to TRBD2. Germline lookup yields CDR1 SGHVS and CDR2 FQNEAQ. The CDR3 extends over 16 amino acids. After removal of 5 bases from V and 6 bases from J, the junction contained 12 bases not matched to a gene.

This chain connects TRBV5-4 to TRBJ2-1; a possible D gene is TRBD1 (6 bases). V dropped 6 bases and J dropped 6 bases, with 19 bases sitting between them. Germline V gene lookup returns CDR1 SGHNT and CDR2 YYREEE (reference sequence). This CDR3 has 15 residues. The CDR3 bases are TGTGCCAGCACTACTCGAGGGGGAGTGGGCAATGAGCAGTTCTTC. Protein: CASTTRGGVGNEQFF. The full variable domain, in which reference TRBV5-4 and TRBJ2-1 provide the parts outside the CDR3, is ETGVTQSPTHLIKTRGQQVTLRCSSQSGHNTVSWYQQALGQGPQFIFQYYREEENGRGNFPPRFSGLQFPNYSSELNVNALELDDSALYLCASTTRGGVGNEQFFGPGTRLTVL.

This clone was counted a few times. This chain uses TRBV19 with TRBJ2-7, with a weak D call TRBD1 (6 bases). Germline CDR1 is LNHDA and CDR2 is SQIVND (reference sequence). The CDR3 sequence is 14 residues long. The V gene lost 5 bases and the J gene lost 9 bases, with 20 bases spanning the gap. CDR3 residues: CASSPTGSNGRQYF. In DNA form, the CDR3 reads TGTGCCAGTAGTCCTACAGGGAGTAATGGGCGGCAGTACTTC.

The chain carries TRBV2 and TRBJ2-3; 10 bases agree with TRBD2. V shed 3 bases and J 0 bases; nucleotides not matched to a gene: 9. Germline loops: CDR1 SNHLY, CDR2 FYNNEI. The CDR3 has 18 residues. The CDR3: CASSDPSGRDLSTDTQYF. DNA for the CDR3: TGTGCCAGCAGTGACCCTAGCGGGAGAGACCTAAGCACAGATACGCAGTATTTT.

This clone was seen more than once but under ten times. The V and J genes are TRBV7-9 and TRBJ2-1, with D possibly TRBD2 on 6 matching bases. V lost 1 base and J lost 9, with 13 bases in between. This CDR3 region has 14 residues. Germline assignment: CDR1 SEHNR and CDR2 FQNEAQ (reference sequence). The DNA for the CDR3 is TGTGCCAGCAGCTTAGGGGTTCGGGACTTTGAGCAGTTCTTC. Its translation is CASSLGVRDFEQFF. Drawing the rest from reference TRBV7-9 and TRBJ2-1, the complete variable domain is DTGVSQNPRHKITKRGQNVTFRCDPISEHNRLYWYRQTLGQGPEFLTYFQNEAQLEKSRLLSDRFSAERPKGSFSTLEIQRTEQGDSAMYLCASSLGVRDFEQFFGPGTRLTVL.

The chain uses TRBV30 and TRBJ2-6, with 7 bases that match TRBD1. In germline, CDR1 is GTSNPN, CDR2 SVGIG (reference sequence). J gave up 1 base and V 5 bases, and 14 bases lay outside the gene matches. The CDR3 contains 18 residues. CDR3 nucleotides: TGTGCCTGGCGAGGACTGGGACAGCCCACTTCTGGGGCCAACGTCCTGACTTTC. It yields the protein CAWRGLGQPTSGANVLTF.

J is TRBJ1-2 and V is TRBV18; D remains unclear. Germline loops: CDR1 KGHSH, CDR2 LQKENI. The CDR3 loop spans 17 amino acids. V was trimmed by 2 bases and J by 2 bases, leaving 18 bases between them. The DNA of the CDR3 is TGTGCCAGCTCACCAAATCCGTCGGGTGCAGTCAACTATGGCTACACCTTC. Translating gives CASSPNPSGAVNYGYTF.

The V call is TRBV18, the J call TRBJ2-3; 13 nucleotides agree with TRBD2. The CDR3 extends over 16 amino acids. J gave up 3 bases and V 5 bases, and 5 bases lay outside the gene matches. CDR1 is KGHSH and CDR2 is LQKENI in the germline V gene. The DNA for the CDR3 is TGTGCCAGCTCATCCCGACTAGCGGGAGGTACAGATACGCAGTATTTT. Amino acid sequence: CASSSRLAGGTDTQYF.

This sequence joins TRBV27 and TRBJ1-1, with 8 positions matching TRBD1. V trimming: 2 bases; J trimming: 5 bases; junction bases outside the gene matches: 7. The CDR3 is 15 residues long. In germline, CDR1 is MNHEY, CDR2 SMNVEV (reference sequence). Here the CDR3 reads CASSLTPTGGTEAFF. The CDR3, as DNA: TGTGCCAGCAGTTTAACCCCTACAGGGGGGACTGAAGCTTTCTTT.

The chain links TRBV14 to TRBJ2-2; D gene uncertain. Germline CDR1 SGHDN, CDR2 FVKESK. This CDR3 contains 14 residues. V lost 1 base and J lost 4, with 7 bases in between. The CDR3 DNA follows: TGTGCCAGCAGCCAAGCCCTAGTCACCGGGGAGCTGTTTTTT. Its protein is CASSQALVTGELFF.

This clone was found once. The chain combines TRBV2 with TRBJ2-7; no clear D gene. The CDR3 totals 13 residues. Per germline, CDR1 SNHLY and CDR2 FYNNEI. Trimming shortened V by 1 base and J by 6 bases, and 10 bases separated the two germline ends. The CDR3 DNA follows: TGTGCCAGCAGTGAAGACCGAATCGGCGAGCAGTACTTC. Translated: CASSEDRIGEQYF. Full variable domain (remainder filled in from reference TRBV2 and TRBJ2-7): EPEVTQTPSHQVTQMGQEVILRCVPISNHLYFYWYRQILGQKVEFLVSFYNNEISEKSEIFDDQFSVERPDGSNFTLKIRSTKLEDSAMYFCASSEDRIGEQYFGPGTRLTVT.

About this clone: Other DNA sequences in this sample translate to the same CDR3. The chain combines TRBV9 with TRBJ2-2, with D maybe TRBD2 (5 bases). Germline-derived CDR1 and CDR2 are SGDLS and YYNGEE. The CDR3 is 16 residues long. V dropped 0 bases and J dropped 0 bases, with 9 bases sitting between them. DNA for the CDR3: TGTGCCAGCAGCGTAGCTGGAGGCGCGAACACCGGGGAGCTGTTTTTT. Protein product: CASSVAGGANTGELFF.

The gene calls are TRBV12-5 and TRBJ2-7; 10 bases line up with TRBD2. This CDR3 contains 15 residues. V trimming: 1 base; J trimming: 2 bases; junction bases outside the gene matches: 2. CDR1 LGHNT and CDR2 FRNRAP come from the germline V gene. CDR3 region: CASGLDLAGAYEQYF. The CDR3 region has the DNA TGTGCTAGTGGTTTGGACCTAGCGGGGGCCTACGAGCAGTACTTC.

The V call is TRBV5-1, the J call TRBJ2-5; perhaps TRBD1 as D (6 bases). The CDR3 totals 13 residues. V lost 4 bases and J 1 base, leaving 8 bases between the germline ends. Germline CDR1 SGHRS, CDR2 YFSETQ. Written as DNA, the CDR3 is TGCGCCAGCAGCCCCAGGGGCCAAGAGACCCAGTACTTC. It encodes CASSPRGQETQYF.